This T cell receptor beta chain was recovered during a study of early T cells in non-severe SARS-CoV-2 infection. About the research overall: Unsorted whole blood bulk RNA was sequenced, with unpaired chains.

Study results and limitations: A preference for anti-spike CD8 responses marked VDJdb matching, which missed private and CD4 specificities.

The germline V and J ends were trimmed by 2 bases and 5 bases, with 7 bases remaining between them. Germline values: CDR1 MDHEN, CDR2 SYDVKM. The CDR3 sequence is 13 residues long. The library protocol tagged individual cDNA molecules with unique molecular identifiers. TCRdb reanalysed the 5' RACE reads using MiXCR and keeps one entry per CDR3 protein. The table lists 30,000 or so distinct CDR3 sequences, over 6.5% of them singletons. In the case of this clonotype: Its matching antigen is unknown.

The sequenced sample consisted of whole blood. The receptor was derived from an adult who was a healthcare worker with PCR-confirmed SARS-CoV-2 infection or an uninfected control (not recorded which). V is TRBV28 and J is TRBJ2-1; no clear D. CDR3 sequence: CASSLGRHNEQFF. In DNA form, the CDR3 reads TGTGCCAGCAGTTTAGGTAGGCACAATGAGCAGTTCTTC.